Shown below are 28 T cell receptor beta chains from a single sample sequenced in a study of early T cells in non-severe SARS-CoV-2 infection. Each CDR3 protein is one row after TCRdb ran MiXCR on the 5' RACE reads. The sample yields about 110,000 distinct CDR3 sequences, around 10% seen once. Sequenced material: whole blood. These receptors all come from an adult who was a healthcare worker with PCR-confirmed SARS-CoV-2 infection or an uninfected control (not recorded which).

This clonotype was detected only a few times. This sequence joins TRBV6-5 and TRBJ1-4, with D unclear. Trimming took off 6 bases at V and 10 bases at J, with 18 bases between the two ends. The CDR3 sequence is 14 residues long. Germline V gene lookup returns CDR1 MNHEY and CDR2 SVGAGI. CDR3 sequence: CASSPGSTNGKLFF. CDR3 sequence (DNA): TGTGCCAGCAGCCCCGGGTCCACTAACGGAAAACTGTTTTTT.

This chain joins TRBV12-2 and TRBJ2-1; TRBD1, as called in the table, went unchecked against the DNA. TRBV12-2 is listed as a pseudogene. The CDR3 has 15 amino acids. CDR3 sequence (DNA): TGTGCAAGTCGCTCCTCCGGGACCCGCCGAGGTGAGCAGTTCTTC. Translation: CASRSSGTRRGEQFF.

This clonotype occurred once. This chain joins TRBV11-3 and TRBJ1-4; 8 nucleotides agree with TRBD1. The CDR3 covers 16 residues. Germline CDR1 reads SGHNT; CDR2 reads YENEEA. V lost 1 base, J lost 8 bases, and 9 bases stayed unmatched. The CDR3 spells CASSLAGGRGHEKLFF. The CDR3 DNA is TGTGCCAGCAGCTTAGCCGGCGGCAGGGGGCACGAAAAACTGTTTTTT.

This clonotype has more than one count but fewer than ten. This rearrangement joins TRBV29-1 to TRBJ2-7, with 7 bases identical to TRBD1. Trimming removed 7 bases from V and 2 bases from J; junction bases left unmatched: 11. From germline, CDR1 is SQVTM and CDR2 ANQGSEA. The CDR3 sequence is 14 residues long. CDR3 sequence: CSAFGTVSTYEQYF. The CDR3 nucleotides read TGCAGCGCCTTCGGGACAGTCAGTACCTACGAGCAGTACTTC.

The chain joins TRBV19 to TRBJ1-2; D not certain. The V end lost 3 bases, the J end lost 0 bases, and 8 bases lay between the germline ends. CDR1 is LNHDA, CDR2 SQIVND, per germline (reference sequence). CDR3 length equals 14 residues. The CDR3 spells CASSIFRTNYGYTF. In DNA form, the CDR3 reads TGTGCCAGTAGTATCTTCAGGACTAACTATGGCTACACCTTC.

The CDR3 loop reads CATSRDLAGANEQFF. DNA of the CDR3: TGTGCCACCAGCAGAGATCTAGCGGGAGCGAATGAGCAGTTCTTC. The V call is TRBV15, the J call TRBJ2-1; TRBD2 matches at 10 bases. The CDR3 has 15 amino acids. The V gene's germline CDR1 is LNHNV and CDR2 YYDKDF (reference sequence). V lost 0 bases and J lost 7; bases outside the gene matches: 3.

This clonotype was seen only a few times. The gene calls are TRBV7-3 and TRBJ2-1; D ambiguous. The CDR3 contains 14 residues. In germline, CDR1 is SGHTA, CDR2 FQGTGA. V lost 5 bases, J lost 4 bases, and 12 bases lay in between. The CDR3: CASSLTYTYNEQFF. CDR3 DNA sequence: TGTGCCAGCAGCCTGACTTATACTTACAATGAGCAGTTCTTC.

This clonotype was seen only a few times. The CDR3 DNA follows: TGCGCCAGCAGTTCCGGGGGCGAAAAACTGTTTTTT. Protein sequence: CASSSGGEKLFF. The rearrangement uses TRBV10-1 and TRBJ1-4; perhaps TRBD1 as D (6 bases). The CDR3 covers 12 residues. Germline lookup yields CDR1 WNHNN and CDR2 SYGVQD (reference sequence). V dropped 5 bases and J dropped 8 bases, with 9 bases sitting between them.

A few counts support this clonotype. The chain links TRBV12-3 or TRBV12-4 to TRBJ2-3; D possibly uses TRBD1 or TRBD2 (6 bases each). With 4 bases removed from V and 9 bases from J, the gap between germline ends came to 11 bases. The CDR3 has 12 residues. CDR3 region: CASSSQGLTQYF. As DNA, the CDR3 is TGTGCCAGCAGTTCACAGGGACTGACGCAGTATTTT.

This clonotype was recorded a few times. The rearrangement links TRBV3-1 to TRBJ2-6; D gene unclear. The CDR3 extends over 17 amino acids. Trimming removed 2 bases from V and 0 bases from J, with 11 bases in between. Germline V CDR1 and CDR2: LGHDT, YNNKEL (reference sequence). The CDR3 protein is CASSQFRFRSGANVLTF. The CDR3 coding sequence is TGTGCCAGCAGCCAATTTAGGTTCCGCTCTGGGGCCAACGTCCTGACTTTC.

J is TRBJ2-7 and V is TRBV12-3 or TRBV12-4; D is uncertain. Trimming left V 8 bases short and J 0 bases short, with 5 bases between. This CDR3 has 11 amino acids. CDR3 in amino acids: CASGSSYEQYF. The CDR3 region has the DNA TGTGCCAGCGGTAGCTCCTACGAGCAGTACTTC.

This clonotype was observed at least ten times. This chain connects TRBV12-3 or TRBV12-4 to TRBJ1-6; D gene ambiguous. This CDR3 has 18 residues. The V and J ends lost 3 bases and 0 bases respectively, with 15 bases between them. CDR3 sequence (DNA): TGTGCCAGCAGTTTTGGTTCGTCCGGGAGCTCCTATAATTCACCCCTCCACTTT. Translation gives CASSFGSSGSSYNSPLHF.

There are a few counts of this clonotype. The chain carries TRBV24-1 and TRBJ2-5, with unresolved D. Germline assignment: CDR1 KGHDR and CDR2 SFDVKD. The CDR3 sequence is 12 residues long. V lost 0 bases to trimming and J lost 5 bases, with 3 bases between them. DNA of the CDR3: TGTGCCACCAGTGATTTGCTGGAGACCCAGTACTTC. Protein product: CATSDLLETQYF.

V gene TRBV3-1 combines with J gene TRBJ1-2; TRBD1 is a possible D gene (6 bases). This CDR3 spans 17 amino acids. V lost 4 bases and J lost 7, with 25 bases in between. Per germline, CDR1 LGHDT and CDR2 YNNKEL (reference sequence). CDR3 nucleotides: TGTGCCAGCAGCCTCGGCCCCACAGGGTATATCGGCAGTGGCTACACCTTC. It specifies CASSLGPTGYIGSGYTF.

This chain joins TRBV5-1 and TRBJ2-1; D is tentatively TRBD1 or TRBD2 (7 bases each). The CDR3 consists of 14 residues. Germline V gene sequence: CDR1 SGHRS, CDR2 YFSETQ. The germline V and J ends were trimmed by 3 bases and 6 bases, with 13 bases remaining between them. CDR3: CASSSGGESNEQFF. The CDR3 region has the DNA TGCGCCAGCAGCTCAGGGGGGGAAAGCAATGAGCAGTTCTTC. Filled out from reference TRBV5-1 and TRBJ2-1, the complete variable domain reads KAGVTQTPRYLIKTRGQQVTLSCSPISGHRSVSWYQQTPGQGLQFLFEYFSETQRNKGNFPGRFSGRQFSNSRSEMNVSTLELGDSALYLCASSSGGESNEQFFGPGTRLTVL.

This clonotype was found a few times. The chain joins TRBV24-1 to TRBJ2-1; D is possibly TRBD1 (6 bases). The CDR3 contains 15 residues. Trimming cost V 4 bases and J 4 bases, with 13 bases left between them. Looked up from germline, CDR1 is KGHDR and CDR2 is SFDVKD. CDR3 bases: TGTGCCACCAGTGACGGGACAAGAGGTTACAATGAGCAGTTCTTC. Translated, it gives CATSDGTRGYNEQFF.

Here the CDR3 reads CASSGVTVYTGELFF. In DNA, the CDR3 is TGCGCCAGCAGCGGCGTCACGGTCTACACCGGGGAGCTGTTTTTT. The chain carries TRBV5-1 and TRBJ2-2; unclear D gene. The CDR3 covers 15 residues. V dropped 4 bases and J dropped 3 bases, with 13 bases sitting between them. Germline lookup yields CDR1 SGHRS and CDR2 YFSETQ.

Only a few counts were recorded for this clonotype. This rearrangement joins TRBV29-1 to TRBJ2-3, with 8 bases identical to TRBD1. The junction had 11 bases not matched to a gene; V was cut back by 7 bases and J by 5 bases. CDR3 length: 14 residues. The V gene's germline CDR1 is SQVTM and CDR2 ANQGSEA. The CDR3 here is CSETSRGQRDTQYF. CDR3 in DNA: TGCAGCGAGACTTCCAGGGGGCAGAGAGATACGCAGTATTTT.

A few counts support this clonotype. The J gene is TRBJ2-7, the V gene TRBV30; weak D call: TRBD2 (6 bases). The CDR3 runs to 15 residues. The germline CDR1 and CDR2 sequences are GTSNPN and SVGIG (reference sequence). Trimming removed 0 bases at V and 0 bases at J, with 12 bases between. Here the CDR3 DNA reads TGTGCCTGGAGTGTACCGCGGGATAGCTCCTACGAGCAGTACTTC. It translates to CAWSVPRDSSYEQYF.

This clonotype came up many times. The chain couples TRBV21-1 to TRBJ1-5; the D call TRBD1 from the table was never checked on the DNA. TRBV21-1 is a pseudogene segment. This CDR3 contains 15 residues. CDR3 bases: TGTGCCAGCAGCAAAGGACAGAGGGGCAATCAGCCCCAGCATTTT. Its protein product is CASSKGQRGNQPQHF.

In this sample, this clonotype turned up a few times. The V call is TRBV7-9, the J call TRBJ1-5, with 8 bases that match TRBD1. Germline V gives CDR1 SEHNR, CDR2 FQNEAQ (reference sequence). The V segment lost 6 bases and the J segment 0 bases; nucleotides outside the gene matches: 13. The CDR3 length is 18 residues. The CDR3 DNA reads TGTGCCAGCAGTAAGACGGGACAGGTGAGGGATAGCAATCAGCCCCAGCATTTT. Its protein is CASSKTGQVRDSNQPQHF.

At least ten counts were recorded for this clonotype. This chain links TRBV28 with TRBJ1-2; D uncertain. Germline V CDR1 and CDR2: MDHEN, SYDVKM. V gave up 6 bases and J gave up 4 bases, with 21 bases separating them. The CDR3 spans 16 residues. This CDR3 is CASSPAWRGPSYGYTF. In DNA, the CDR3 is TGTGCCAGCAGCCCCGCCTGGCGTGGGCCGAGCTATGGCTACACCTTC.

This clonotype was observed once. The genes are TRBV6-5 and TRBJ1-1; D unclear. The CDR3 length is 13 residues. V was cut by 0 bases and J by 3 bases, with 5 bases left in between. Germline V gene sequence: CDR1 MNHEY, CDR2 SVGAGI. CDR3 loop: CASSYSLDTEAFF. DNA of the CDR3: TGTGCCAGCAGTTACTCTCTGGACACTGAAGCTTTCTTT.

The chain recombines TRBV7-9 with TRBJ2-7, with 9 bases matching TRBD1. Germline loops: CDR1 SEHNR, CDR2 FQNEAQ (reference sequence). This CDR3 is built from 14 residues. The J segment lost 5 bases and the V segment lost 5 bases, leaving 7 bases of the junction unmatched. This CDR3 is CASSPRQGDDEQYF. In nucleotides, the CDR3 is TGTGCCAGCAGCCCCCGACAGGGGGACGACGAGCAGTACTTC.

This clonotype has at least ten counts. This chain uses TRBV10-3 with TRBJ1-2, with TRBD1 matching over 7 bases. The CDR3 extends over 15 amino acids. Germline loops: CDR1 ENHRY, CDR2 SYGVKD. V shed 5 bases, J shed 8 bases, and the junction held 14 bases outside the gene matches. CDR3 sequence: CAISQGTAGPLGYTF. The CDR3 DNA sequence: TGTGCCATCAGTCAAGGGACAGCAGGGCCCTTGGGCTACACCTTC.

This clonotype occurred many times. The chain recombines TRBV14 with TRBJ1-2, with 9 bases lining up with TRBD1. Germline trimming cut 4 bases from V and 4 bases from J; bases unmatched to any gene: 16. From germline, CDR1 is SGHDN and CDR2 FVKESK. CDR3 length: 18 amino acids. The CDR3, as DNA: TGTGCCAGCAGCCTTTCGACAGGGGGGCCCGGGTTCCTCTATGGCTACACCTTC. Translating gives CASSLSTGGPGFLYGYTF. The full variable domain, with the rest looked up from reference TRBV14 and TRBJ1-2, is EAGVTQFPSHSVIEKGQTVTLRCDPISGHDNLYWYRRVMGKEIKFLLHFVKESKQDESGMPNNRFLAERTGGTYSTLKVQPAELEDSGVYFCASSLSTGGPGFLYGYTFGSGTRLTVV.

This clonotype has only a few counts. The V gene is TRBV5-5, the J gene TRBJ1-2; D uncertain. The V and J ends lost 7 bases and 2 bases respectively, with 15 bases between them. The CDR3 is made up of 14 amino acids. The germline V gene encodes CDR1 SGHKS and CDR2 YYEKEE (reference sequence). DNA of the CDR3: TGTGCCAGCTCTCCGGACGCATCCAACTATGGCTACACCTTC. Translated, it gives CASSPDASNYGYTF.

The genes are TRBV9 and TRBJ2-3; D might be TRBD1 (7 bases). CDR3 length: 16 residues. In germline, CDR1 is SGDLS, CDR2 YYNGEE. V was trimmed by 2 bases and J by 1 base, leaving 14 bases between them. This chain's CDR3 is CASSVQTGEGTDTQYF. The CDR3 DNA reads TGTGCCAGCAGCGTGCAAACAGGGGAGGGCACAGATACGCAGTATTTT.